The T cell receptor (beta chain) described here comes from a study of blood T cell repertoires in COVID-19 (dated by TCRdb to the early 2020s). In terms of the full investigation: Collaborator samples came from the United States, Italy and Spain and covered acute and convalescent phases of COVID-19. The repertoires were made available in a free public database intended to serve as a resource for research on the immune response to SARS-CoV-2. The prospective study material was composed of cDNA or gDNA derived from T cells, B-cell-depleted T cells, or PBMCs. Where available, HLA class I and class II types were obtained from metadata supplied by the sample provider rather than from assay-based typing. The samples were drawn from the first 160 participants of the ongoing ImmuneRACE study and from 950 to 1,500 subjects provided by 6 global collaborators. Deeply sampled blood TCRbeta repertoires from subjects exposed to, actively infected with, or recovered from COVID-19 were included in the dataset. A de-identified subject ID, COVID-19 status, age in years and sex were almost always included in the sample metadata. Results the study describes overall, beyond this receptor: How much clinical and demographic metadata was included differed by source and by participant, and the metadata was provided uncurated.

The collaborating institutions used their own protocols to collect whole blood in K2EDTA tubes. For TCRbeta analysis, collaborator samples were shipped as frozen whole blood, as isolated PBMCs, or as DNA extracted from either sample type. This clone was counted only a few times. The antigen this receptor binds is unknown. No much larger clone is present one base from it, and per-base qualities are unavailable. TCRbeta CDR3 regions were amplified from genomic DNA by means of the immunoSEQ Assay, a bias-controlled multiplex PCR. The study's processing was this. Nucleated cell counts per sample were estimated from amplification of reference gene primers within the assay. Sequence reads were collapsed and filtered to measure the absolute abundance of every unique TCRbeta CDR3 rearrangement. Productive Simpson clonality was computed per sample as the square root of Simpson's diversity index over productive rearrangements. In TCRdb, the immuneACCESS table is reduced to in-frame sequences with V and J assigned. These tables do not hold every clone; where another copy was compared, an unresolved V gene accounts for under half, and the others remain unexplained. The D gene and trimming were derived from the DNA, and the V and J assignments and clone size from that table. Recorded for this sample are around 140,000 clones; roughly 69% of them occurred a single time. The ten largest clonotypes hold 1.5% to 2% of the sample.

The CDR3 holds 13 amino acids from the cysteine to the phenylalanine. The CDR3 DNA has 39 bases and is translated from base 1. Compared with germline, V lacks 2 bases and J lacks 7 bases; bases without a gene match: 4. The germline V gene gives CDR1 as MNHEY and CDR2 as SVGEGT. The TCR sequence derives from a woman between 65 and 79 years old with acute or convalescent COVID-19. What was sequenced was peripheral blood. The chain uses TRBV6-2 or TRBV6-3 and TRBJ1-1; the central 7 bases match TRBD1. The CDR3 region: CASSYTDRVEAFF. The nucleotide sequence reads TGTGCCAGCAGTTACACAGACAGGGTTGAAGCTTTCTTT.